This T cell receptor beta chain derives from a study of memory CD4+ T cells and cytomegalovirus serostatus. The sort gate was single viable CD3+CD4+CD8-CD45RO+ cells for memory CD4+ T cells. TCRdb's table, derived via immunoSEQ multiplex PCR, lists solely in-frame clones and lacks some. The sample yields around 99,000 clones, around 80% seen once. V dropped 3 bases and J dropped 2; count of bases not matched to a gene: 5. The CDR3 spans 14 residues. CDR1 is SGHDT, CDR2 YYEEEE, per germline. V is TRBV5-6 and J is TRBJ2-7, with 7 bases fitting TRBD1. The receptor comes from an adult in good health and CMV-seropositive. Sequencing input: memory CD4+ T cells from blood. The CDR3 protein is CASSSRTGAYEQYF. The DNA of the CDR3 is TGTGCCAGCAGCTCTCGGACAGGTGCCTACGAGCAGTACTTC.